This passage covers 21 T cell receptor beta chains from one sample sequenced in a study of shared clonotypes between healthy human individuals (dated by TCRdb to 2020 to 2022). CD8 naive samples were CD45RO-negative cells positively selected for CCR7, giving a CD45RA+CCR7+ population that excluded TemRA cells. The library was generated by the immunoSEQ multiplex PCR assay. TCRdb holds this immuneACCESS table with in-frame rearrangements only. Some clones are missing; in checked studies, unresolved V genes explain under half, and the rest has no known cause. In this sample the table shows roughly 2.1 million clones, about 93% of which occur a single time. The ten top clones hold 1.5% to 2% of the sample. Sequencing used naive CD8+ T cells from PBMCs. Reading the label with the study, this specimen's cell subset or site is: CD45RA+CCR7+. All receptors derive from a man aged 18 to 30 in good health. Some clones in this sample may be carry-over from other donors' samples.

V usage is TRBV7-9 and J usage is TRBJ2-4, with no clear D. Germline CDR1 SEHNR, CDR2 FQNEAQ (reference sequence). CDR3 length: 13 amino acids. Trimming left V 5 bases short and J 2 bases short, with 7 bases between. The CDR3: CASSPQTKNIQYF. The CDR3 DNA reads TGTGCCAGCAGCCCCCAAACCAAAAACATTCAGTACTTC. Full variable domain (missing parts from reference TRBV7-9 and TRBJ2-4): DTGVSQNPRHKITKRGQNVTFRCDPISEHNRLYWYRQTLGQGPEFLTYFQNEAQLEKSRLLSDRFSAERPKGSFSTLEIQRTEQGDSAMYLCASSPQTKNIQYFGAGTRLSVL.

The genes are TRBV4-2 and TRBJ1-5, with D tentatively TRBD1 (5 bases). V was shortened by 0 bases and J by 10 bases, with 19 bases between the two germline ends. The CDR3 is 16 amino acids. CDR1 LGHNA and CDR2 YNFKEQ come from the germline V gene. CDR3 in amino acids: CASSQDPGNPRGPQHF. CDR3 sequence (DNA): TGTGCCAGCAGCCAAGATCCCGGGAATCCGAGGGGCCCCCAGCATTTT.

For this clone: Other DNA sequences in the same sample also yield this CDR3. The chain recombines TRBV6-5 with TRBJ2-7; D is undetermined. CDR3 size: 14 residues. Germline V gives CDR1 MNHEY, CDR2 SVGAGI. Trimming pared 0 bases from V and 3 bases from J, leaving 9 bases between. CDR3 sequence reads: CASSYSRQYYEQYF. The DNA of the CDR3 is TGTGCCAGCAGTTACTCGCGCCAATACTACGAGCAGTACTTC.

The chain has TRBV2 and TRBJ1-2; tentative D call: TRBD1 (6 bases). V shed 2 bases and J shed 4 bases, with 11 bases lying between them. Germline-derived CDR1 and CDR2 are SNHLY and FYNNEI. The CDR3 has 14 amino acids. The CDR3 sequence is CASSEYVGGYGYTF. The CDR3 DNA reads TGTGCCAGCAGTGAATACGTAGGGGGCTATGGCTACACCTTC. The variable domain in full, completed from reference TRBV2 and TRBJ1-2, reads EPEVTQTPSHQVTQMGQEVILRCVPISNHLYFYWYRQILGQKVEFLVSFYNNEISEKSEIFDDQFSVERPDGSNFTLKIRSTKLEDSAMYFCASSEYVGGYGYTFGSGTRLTVV.

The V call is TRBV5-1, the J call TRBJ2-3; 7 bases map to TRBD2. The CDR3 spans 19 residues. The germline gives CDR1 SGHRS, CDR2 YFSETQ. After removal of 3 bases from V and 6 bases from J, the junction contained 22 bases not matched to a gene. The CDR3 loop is CASSSPTYPREEGFDTQYF. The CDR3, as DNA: TGCGCCAGCAGCTCCCCCACCTACCCTCGGGAGGAGGGTTTTGATACGCAGTATTTT.

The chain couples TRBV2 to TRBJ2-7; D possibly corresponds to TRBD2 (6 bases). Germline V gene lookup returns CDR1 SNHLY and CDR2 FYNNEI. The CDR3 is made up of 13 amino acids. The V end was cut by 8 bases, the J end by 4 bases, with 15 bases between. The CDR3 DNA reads TGTGCCAGCGGGACTCCGGGGGATTACGAGCAGTACTTC. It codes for CASGTPGDYEQYF.

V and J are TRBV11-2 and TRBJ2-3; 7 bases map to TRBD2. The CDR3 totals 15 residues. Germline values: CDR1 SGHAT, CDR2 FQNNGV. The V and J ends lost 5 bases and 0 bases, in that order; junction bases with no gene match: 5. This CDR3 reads CASSRIAGSTDTQYF. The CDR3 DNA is TGTGCCAGCAGCCGCATAGCGGGTAGCACAGATACGCAGTATTTT.

The CDR3: CASSDRAKPTDTQYF. The CDR3 region has the DNA TGTGCCAGCAGCGACAGGGCAAAACCCACAGATACGCAGTATTTT. The chain couples TRBV11-1 to TRBJ2-3, with TRBD1 identical over 7 bases. The V gene's germline CDR1 is SGHAT and CDR2 FQDESV (reference sequence). The trim removed 5 bases at V and 2 bases at J, leaving 7 bases unmatched. The CDR3 totals 15 residues. The full variable domain, in which reference TRBV11-1 and TRBJ2-3 provide the parts outside the CDR3, is EAEVAQSPRYKITEKSQAVAFWCDPISGHATLYWYRQILGQGPELLVQFQDESVVDDSQLPKDRFSAERLKGVDSTLKIQPAELGDSAMYLCASSDRAKPTDTQYFGPGTRLTVL.

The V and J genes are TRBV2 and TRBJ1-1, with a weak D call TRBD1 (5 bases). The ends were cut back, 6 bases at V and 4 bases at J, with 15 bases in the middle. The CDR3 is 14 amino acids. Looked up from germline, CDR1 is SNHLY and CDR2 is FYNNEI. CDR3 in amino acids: CASSLDRGVTEAFF. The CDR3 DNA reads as TGTGCCAGCAGCCTCGACCGGGGGGTCACTGAAGCTTTCTTT.

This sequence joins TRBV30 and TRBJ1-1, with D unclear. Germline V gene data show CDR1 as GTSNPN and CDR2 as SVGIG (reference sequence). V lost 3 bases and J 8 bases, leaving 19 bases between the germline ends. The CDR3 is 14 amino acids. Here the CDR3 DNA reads TGTGCCTGGAGCCTGGCGGCCGCTGTGGTCGAAGCTTTCTTT. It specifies CAWSLAAAVVEAFF.

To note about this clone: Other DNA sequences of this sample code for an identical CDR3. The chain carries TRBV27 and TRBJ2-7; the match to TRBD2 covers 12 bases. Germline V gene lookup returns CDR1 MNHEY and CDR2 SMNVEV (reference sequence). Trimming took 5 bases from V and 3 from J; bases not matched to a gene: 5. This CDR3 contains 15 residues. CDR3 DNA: TGTGCCAGCAGTCCCCGACTAGCGGGGGACTACGAGCAGTACTTC. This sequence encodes CASSPRLAGDYEQYF.

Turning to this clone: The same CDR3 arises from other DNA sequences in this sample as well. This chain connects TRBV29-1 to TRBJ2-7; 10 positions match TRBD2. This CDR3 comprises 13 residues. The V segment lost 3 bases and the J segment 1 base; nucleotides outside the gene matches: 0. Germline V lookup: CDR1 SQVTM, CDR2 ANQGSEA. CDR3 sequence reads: CSVETSGSYEQYF. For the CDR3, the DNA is TGCAGCGTTGAGACTAGCGGGTCCTACGAGCAGTACTTC.

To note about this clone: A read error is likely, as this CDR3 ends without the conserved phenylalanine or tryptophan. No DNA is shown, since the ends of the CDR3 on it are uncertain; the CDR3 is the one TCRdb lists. CDR3 protein: CASSPSGVAGGPQ. V is TRBV2 and J is TRBJ2-3; TRBD2, the table's D call, was not compared with the DNA. The CDR3 adds up to 13 amino acids, both ends counted. Germline values: CDR1 SNHLY, CDR2 FYNNEI.

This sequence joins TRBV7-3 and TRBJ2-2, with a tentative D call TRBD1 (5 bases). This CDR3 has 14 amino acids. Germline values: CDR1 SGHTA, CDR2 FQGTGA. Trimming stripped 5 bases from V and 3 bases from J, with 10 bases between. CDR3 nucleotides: TGTGCCAGCAGCCTATGGGGCGACACCGGGGAGCTGTTTTTT. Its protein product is CASSLWGDTGELFF.

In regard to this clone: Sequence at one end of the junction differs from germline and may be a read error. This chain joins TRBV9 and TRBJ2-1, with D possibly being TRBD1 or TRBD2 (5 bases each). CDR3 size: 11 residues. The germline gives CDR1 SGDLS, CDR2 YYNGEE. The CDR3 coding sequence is TGTGCCAGCAGCACAACGGGACCGGCGGTCTTC. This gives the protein CASSTTGPAVF.

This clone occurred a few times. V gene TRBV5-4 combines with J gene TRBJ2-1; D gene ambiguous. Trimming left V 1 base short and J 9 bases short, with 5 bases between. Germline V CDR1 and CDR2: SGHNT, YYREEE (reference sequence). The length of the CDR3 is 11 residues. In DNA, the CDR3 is TGTGCCAGCAGCTTGACGAGTGAGCAGTTCTTC. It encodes CASSLTSEQFF.

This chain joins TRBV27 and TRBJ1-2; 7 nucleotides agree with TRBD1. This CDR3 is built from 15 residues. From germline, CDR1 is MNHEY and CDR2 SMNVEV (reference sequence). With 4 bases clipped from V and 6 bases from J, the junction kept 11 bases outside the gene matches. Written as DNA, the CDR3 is TGTGCCAGCAGTTGGGGAAATCCGGGACAGAATGGCTACACCTTC. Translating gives CASSWGNPGQNGYTF.

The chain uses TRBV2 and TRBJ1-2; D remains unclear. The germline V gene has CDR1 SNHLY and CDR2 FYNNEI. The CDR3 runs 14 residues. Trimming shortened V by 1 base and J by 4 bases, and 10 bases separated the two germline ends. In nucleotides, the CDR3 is TGTGCCAGCAGTGAAGGCCTAAGGATCTATGGCTACACCTTC. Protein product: CASSEGLRIYGYTF.

The CDR3 protein is CASSQGRTGTNYGYTF. CDR3 sequence (DNA): TGCGCCAGCAGCCAAGGAAGGACGGGTACGAATTATGGCTACACCTTC. This chain connects TRBV4-1 to TRBJ1-2; D is ambiguous. V lost 1 base and J lost 5, with 17 bases in between. Germline assignment: CDR1 MGHRA and CDR2 YSYEKL. CDR3 length: 16 residues.

The CDR3 loop reads CASSLGGTPYEQYF. CDR3 DNA sequence: TGTGCCAGCAGTTTGGGAGGGACCCCCTACGAGCAGTACTTC. The chain is built from TRBV27 and TRBJ2-7; 7 nucleotides line up with TRBD2. The CDR3 covers 14 residues. The germline V gene has CDR1 MNHEY and CDR2 SMNVEV (reference sequence). The V and J ends lost 3 bases and 2 bases, in that order; junction bases with no gene match: 4.

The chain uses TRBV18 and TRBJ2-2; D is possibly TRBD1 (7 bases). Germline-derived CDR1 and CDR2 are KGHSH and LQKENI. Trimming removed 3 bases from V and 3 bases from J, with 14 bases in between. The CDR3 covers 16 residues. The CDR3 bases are TGTGCCAGCTCACCCAGTCAGGGGGGATACACCGGGGAGCTGTTTTTT. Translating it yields CASSPSQGGYTGELFF. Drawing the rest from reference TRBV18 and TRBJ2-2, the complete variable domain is NAGVMQNPRHLVRRRGQEARLRCSPMKGHSHVYWYRQLPEEGLKFMVYLQKENIIDESGMPKERFSAEFPKEGPSILRIQQVVRGDSAAYFCASSPSQGGYTGELFFGEGSRLTVL.